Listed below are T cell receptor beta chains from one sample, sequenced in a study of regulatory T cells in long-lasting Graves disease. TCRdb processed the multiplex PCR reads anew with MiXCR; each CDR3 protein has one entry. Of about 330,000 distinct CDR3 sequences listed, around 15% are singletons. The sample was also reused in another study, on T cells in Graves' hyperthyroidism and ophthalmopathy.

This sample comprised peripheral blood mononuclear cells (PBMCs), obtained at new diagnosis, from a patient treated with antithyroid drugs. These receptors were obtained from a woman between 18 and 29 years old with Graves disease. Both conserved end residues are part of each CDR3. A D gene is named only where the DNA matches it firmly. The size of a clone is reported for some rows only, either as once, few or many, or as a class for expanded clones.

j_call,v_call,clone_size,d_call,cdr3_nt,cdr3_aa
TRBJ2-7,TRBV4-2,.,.,TGTGCCAGCAGCCAAGATCCCGAGACAGGCTACGAGCAGTACTTC,CASSQDPETGYEQYF
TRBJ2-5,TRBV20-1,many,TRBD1,TGCAGTGCTGGACCCCTTAGACAGGGGTCAAAAGAGACCCAGTACTTC,CSAGPLRQGSKETQYF
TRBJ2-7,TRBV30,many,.,TGTGCCTGGAGTGAAGCCTACGAGCAGTACTTC,CAWSEAYEQYF
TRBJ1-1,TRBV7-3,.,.,TGTGCCAGCAGCGTCAATGGGGGCACTGAAGCTTTCTTT,CASSVNGGTEAFF
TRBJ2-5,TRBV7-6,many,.,TGTGCCAGCAGCTTAAGCGACGGGTTCGAAGAGACCCAGTACTTC,CASSLSDGFEETQYF
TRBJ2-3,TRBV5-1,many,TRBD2,TGCGCCACGCGGGGGGCTAGCGGATACACAGATACGCAGTATTTT,CATRGASGYTDTQYF
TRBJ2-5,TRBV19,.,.,TGTGCCAGTAGTAACCGGGACATAGAGACCCAGTACTTC,CASSNRDIETQYF
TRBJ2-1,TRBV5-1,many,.,TGCGCCAGCACACTACCACTAGCTAGCAATGAGCAGTTCTTC,CASTLPLASNEQFF
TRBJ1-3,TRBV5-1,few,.,TGCGCCAGCAGCATACAGGGATCCGGAAACACCACATATTTT,CASSIQGSGNTTYF
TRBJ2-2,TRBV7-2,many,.,TGTGCCAGCAGCTTTTACCTTGGGGTCGGGGAGCTGTTTTTT,CASSFYLGVGELFF
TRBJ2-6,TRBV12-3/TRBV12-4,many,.,TGTGCCAGCAGCCTGACAGGTCTAACTCCGTCTGGGGCCAACGTCCTGACTTTC,CASSLTGLTPSGANVLTF
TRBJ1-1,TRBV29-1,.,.,TGCAGCGTTTGGGACCCCGGTGAAGCTTTCTTT,CSVWDPGEAFF
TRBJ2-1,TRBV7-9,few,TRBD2,TGTGCCAGCAGCTCCCCCTTAGCGGGGGCTCCCTCCTACAATGAGCAGTTCTTC,CASSSPLAGAPSYNEQFF
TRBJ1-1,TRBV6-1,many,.,TGTGCCAGCAGTCGCGGTGTGGAGACTGAAGCTTTCTTT,CASSRGVETEAFF
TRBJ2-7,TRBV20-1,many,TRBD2,TGCAGTGCTAGGTCGTCTAGCGGGGGGGCCCGAGAGCAGTACTTC,CSARSSSGGAREQYF
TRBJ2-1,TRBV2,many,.,TGTGCCAGCAGTGTGACGGGGAACTCCGAGCAGTTCTTC,CASSVTGNSEQFF
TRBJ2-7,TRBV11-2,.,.,TGTGCCATCGTTGAACGGCGGGGAGGCTCCTACGAGCAGTGCTTC,CAIVERRGGSYEQCF
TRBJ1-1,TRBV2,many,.,TGTGCCAGCAGTGCGTCCCGGGTCCTCGAAGCTTTCTTT,CASSASRVLEAFF
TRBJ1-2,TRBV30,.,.,TGTGCCTGGAGGGCTGTAGGGGGGACCCGAACGGGCTACACCTTC,CAWRAVGGTRTGYTF
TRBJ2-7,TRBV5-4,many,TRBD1,TGTGCCAGCAGCTCAGGGGGCACCGCCTCCTACGAGCAGTACTTC,CASSSGGTASYEQYF
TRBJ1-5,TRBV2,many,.,TGTGCCAGCATGTACGAGGGGGTGAGCAATCAGCCCCAGCATTTT,CASMYEGVSNQPQHF
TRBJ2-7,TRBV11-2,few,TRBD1,TGTGCCAGCACCTCCGGGGGGACAGGGGGAGTCGGGAGCTCCTACGAGCAGTACTTC,CASTSGGTGGVGSSYEQYF
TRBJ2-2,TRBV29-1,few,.,TGCAGCGCTACAGGGCCGGGCACCGGGGAGCTGTTTTTT,CSATGPGTGELFF
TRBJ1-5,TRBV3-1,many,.,TGTGCCAGCAGCCCCAACGCGGCAGCCGACCATCTCCAGCATTTT,CASSPNAAADHLQHF
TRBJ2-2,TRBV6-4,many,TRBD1,TGTGCCAGCAGTCGGGACAGGTTGTACACCGGGGAGCTGTTTTTT,CASSRDRLYTGELFF
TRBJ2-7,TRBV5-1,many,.,TGCGCCAGCAGCTTGGATCGCCCCAACGAGCAGTACTTC,CASSLDRPNEQYF
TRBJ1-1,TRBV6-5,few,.,TGTGCCAGCAGTTACGGGCAGAACACTGAAGCTTTCTTT,CASSYGQNTEAFF
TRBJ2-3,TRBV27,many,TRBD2,TGTGCCAGCAGCCCTAGCGGGACCCACACAGATACGCAGTATTTT,CASSPSGTHTDTQYF
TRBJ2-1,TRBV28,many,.,TGTGCCAGCAGCCCCCGAGGATCGCGGCAGTTCTTC,CASSPRGSRQFF
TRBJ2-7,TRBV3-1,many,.,TGTGCCAGCAGCCAAGGCGGGGGCGACGAGCAGTACTTC,CASSQGGGDEQYF
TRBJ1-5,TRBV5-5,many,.,TGTGCCAGCAGCCCCATCCGAGGGGGTACGTCGCCCCAGCATTTT,CASSPIRGGTSPQHF
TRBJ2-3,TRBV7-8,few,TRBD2,TGTGCCAGCAGCTACAGACTAGCGGGGGGCCCTGGAGATACGCAGTATTTT,CASSYRLAGGPGDTQYF
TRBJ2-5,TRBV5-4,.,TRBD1,TGTGCCAGCAGCCTGGGGGACAGGGGGTATCAAGAGACCCAGTACTTC,CASSLGDRGYQETQYF
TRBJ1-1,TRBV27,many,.,TGTGCCACCTCAAACAGGTGGGCCGAAGCTTTCTTT,CATSNRWAEAFF
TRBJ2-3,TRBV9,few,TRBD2,TGTGCCAGCAGCCATCCGGCGGGGGCAGATACGCAGTATTTT,CASSHPAGADTQYF
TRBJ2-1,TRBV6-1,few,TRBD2,TGTGCCAGCAGTGAAGGGCGGGGGGCAAGGTACAATGAGCAGTTCTTC,CASSEGRGARYNEQFF
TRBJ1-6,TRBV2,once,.,TGTGCCAGCCTCCGGGGAGGGGAGTCACCCCTCCACTTT,CASLRGGESPLHF
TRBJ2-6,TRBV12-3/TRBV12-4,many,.,TGTGCCAGCAGTTTCCTCGGGACTGGGGCCAACGTCCTGACTTTC,CASSFLGTGANVLTF
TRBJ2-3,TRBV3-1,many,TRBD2,TGTGCCAGCAGCCAAGACCTTAGCGGGGGCACAGATACGCAGTATTTT,CASSQDLSGGTDTQYF
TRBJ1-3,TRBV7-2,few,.,TGTGCCAGCAGCTCAAGGGTAGGGGGAAACACCATATATTTT,CASSSRVGGNTIYF